This T cell receptor beta chain was documented in a study of cytomegalovirus exposure and HLA in healthy donors. General study results and limits: Confirmation in vitro established that three CMV-associated chains were specific for CMV antigens. Generally TCR sequences proved uncommon, though certain public TCRs appeared in numerous donors.

Germline lookup yields CDR1 SEHNR and CDR2 FQNEAQ (reference sequence). This CDR3 is built from 12 residues. Trimming removed 8 bases at V and 6 bases at J, with 13 bases between. This clone was picked up a small number of times. The antigen is not known. Vbeta (60) and Jbeta (13) primers were used in the PCR. The repertoire was sequenced with immunoSEQ multiplex PCR; TCRdb's copy has only in-frame clones and lacks some. The table lists around 140,000 clones, approximately 8.9% of them singletons. The sequence was obtained from a woman aged 40 to 55 in good health and CMV-seropositive. The chain carries TRBV7-9 and TRBJ1-1, with a tentative D call TRBD1 (5 bases). Sequencing was performed on PBMCs. Here the CDR3 DNA reads TGTGCCAGCCAATGGGGCGACGCTGAAGCTTTCTTT. This gives the protein CASQWGDAEAFF. Full variable domain (remainder filled in from reference TRBV7-9 and TRBJ1-1): DTGVSQNPRHKITKRGQNVTFRCDPISEHNRLYWYRQTLGQGPEFLTYFQNEAQLEKSRLLSDRFSAERPKGSFSTLEIQRTEQGDSAMYLCASQWGDAEAFFGQGTRLTVV.